These 8 T cell receptor beta chains originate from one sample sequenced in a study of human T cells and chemical hapten exposure. The time point: patch test 3, about 24 weeks after DPC sensitization. The treatment here: therapeutic diphenylcyclopropenone sensitization with weekly scalp DPC. TCRdb recomputed calls from the RACE reads with MiXCR, one row per CDR3 protein. The sample has 85,000 to 100,000 distinct CDR3 sequences, roughly a quarter seen once; the top ten hold around a tenth. Sequencing was performed on whole blood, taken in connection with sensitization to the hapten diphenylcyclopropenone (DPC). These receptors were obtained from a man aged 40-49 years with alopecia areata. Some clones in this sample may be carry-over from other donors' samples.

This clonotype was observed a single time. The chain recombines TRBV13 with TRBJ2-7; D gene unclear. Germline V gene sequence: CDR1 PRHDT, CDR2 FYEKMQ (reference sequence). The CDR3 is 15 amino acids. Trimming removed 5 bases at V and 2 bases at J, with 16 bases between. CDR3 sequence reads: CASSPPQSSPYEQYF. As DNA, the CDR3 is TGTGCCAGCAGCCCCCCCCAGTCCAGCCCCTACGAGCAGTACTTC.

This clonotype has just one count. J is TRBJ2-2 and V is TRBV12-3 or TRBV12-4; D unresolved. Trimming took off 5 bases at V and 3 bases at J, with 13 bases between the two ends. This CDR3 is built from 15 residues. The CDR3 sequence is CASSPTHGYTGELFF. The CDR3 nucleotides read TGTGCCAGCAGTCCAACGCACGGATACACCGGGGAGCTGTTTTTT.

This chain connects TRBV28 to TRBJ1-5, with 8 bases lining up with TRBD1. V lost 7 bases to trimming and J lost 2 bases; unmatched junction nucleotides: 1. The CDR3 runs 13 residues. CDR1 is MDHEN, CDR2 SYDVKM, per germline. CDR3 protein: CASMTGGNQPQHF. CDR3 DNA sequence: TGTGCCAGCATGACAGGGGGCAATCAGCCCCAGCATTTT.

V and J are TRBV28 and TRBJ2-3; D could derive from TRBD1 or TRBD2 (5 bases each). The CDR3 loop spans 14 amino acids. V lost 6 bases and J 2 bases, leaving 12 bases between the germline ends. The germline V gene has CDR1 MDHEN and CDR2 SYDVKM. CDR3: CASRSEGLTDTQYF. DNA for the CDR3: TGTGCCAGCAGGAGTGAGGGGCTCACAGATACGCAGTATTTT.

CDR3 in DNA: TGTGCCAGCAGTGAAATTGGAACTAATCAGCCCCAGCATTTT. Amino acids: CASSEIGTNQPQHF. The J gene is TRBJ1-5, the V gene TRBV6-1; no clear D. Per germline, CDR1 MNHNS and CDR2 SASEGT. This CDR3 contains 14 residues. V lost 2 bases, J lost 4 bases, and 9 bases lay in between.

The chain has TRBV12-3 or TRBV12-4 and TRBJ1-5; D gene unclear. V gave up 3 bases and J gave up 3 bases, with 9 bases separating them. This CDR3 region has 14 residues. CDR3: CASSFRQANQPQHF. CDR3 DNA: TGTGCCAGCAGTTTTCGCCAGGCCAATCAGCCCCAGCATTTT.

The V call is TRBV5-1, the J call TRBJ2-3, with 7 bases matching TRBD1. The germline gives CDR1 SGHRS, CDR2 YFSETQ. The junction had 4 bases not matched to a gene; V was cut back by 0 bases and J by 0 bases. The CDR3 has 16 amino acids. CDR3 loop: CASSLGQGTSTDTQYF. The CDR3 DNA sequence: TGCGCCAGCAGCTTGGGACAGGGTACTAGCACAGATACGCAGTATTTT.

The V and J genes are TRBV30 and TRBJ1-1; D ambiguous. V dropped 2 bases and J dropped 0 bases, with 7 bases sitting between them. The CDR3 loop spans 13 amino acids. The germline CDR1 and CDR2 sequences are GTSNPN and SVGIG (reference sequence). The CDR3 reads CAWSREVNTEAFF. CDR3 coding DNA: TGTGCCTGGAGTCGGGAGGTGAACACTGAAGCTTTCTTT.